This T cell receptor beta chain was sequenced in a study of shared clonotypes between healthy human individuals. Samples underwent the assay at deep level. Tens of thousands of T cell genomes (about 210 ng DNA) went into each sorted-subset replicate. Per the study methods: Owing to the provision of junction-only sequences devoid of quality scores by immunoSEQ, filtering differed. Using immunoSEQ multiplex PCR, the repertoire was profiled, and TCRdb retains in-frame clones only, with some absent. For V, J and clone size, that table is used; D and trimming come from the DNA. Of roughly 200,000 clones in the sample, around 63% were seen once. V was trimmed by 5 bases and J by 4 bases, leaving 14 bases between them. The CDR3 is 14 amino acids. Germline lookup yields CDR1 MNHNS and CDR2 SASEGT.

This chain links TRBV6-1 with TRBJ1-1; perhaps TRBD1 as D (6 bases). Material for sequencing was memory CD4+ T cells sorted from blood. The subset is: CD45RA-negative fraction. The clonotype originates from a man aged 25-45 years in good health. The CDR3 is CASSTTGRSTEAFF. CDR3 in DNA: TGTGCCAGCAGTACCACAGGGAGAAGCACTGAAGCTTTCTTT.